This T cell receptor (beta chain) came from a study of CD8 T cells in ankylosing spondylitis. Via MiXCR, TCRdb re-called the 5' RACE reads, giving one row per CDR3 protein. The data hold some 140,000 distinct CDR3 sequences, with about 8% observed a single time. Trimming removed 3 bases at V and 0 bases at J, with 14 bases between. The CDR3 covers 16 residues. The sample comprised synovial fluid, either unsorted or a sorted T cell fraction (not recorded which). The TCR sequence derives from a male donor with ankylosing spondylitis. This rearrangement joins TRBV12-3 or TRBV12-4 to TRBJ1-1; D gene unclear. The chain's CDR3 is CASSFAGGRMNTEAFF. The CDR3 DNA sequence: TGTGCCAGCAGTTTCGCGGGCGGTCGGATGAACACTGAAGCTTTCTTT.